The 8 T cell receptor beta chains reported below all come from one sample, sequenced in a study of blood T cell repertoires in COVID-19. Libraries were prepared by immunoSEQ multiplex PCR; TCRdb keeps only in-frame clonotypes and omits some of them. The sample has approximately 37,000 clones, approximately 85% seen once; the top ten hold 35% to 50%. Sequences were obtained from peripheral blood. The receptor source for this set is a man aged 55 to 70 with active or convalescent COVID-19.

This clone appeared a single time. The rearrangement links TRBV11-2 to TRBJ2-7; D ambiguous. CDR1 SGHAT and CDR2 FQNNGV come from the germline V gene. The ends were cut back, 1 base at V and 0 bases at J, with 10 bases in the middle. This CDR3 comprises 15 residues. In nucleotides, the CDR3 is TGTGCCAGCAGCTTAGGGCACCCCAGCTCCTACGAGCAGTACGTC. It translates to CASSLGHPSSYEQYV.

This chain uses TRBV27 with TRBJ1-1, with D hard to call. CDR3 length: 15 residues. Germline assignment: CDR1 MNHEY and CDR2 SMNVEV (reference sequence). V shed 1 base and J shed 1 base, with 10 bases lying between them. The CDR3 reads CASSLWAGTNTEAFF. The CDR3 DNA reads as TGTGCCAGCAGTTTATGGGCAGGAACGAACACTGAAGCTTTCTTT.

This clone was seen a few times. The CDR3 here is CASSEKTPHEQFF. In DNA form, the CDR3 reads TGCGCCAGCAGTGAAAAGACTCCCCATGAGCAGTTCTTC. The chain is built from TRBV10-2 and TRBJ2-1; D call uncertain. The CDR3 spans 13 residues. V gave up 3 bases and J gave up 8 bases, with 11 bases separating them. CDR1 is WSHSY and CDR2 is SAAADI in the germline V gene.

This sequence joins TRBV7-9 and TRBJ2-3; 7 bases are shared with TRBD2. Germline values: CDR1 SEHNR, CDR2 FQNEAQ (reference sequence). V lost 8 bases and J lost 4; bases outside the gene matches: 6. CDR3 length equals 13 residues. CDR3 sequence: CASLRGGADTQYF. CDR3 coding DNA: TGTGCCAGCCTCCGGGGAGGGGCAGATACGCAGTATTTT.

This clone is a singleton in its sample. This chain connects TRBV10-3 to TRBJ1-1; TRBD1 aligns across 8 bases. The junction had 1 base not matched to a gene; V was cut back by 9 bases and J by 1 base. There are 12 residues in the CDR3. Germline CDR1 reads ENHRY; CDR2 reads SYGVKD. The CDR3 DNA follows: TGTGCCATGGGGACAGGGAACACTGAAGCTTTCTTT. It codes for CAMGTGNTEAFF.

The CDR3 nucleotides are TGCAGTGCTAGTAGAGAGGTAAATCAGCCCCAGCATTTT. Translated, it gives CSASREVNQPQHF. V usage is TRBV20-1 and J usage is TRBJ1-5; D unclear. Trimming took 3 bases from V and 4 from J, leaving 10 bases between them. The germline gives CDR1 DFQATT, CDR2 SNEGSKA (reference sequence). CDR3 length equals 13 residues.

The rearrangement joins TRBV7-2 to TRBJ2-1; a weak D match, TRBD1 (6 bases). Germline V lookup: CDR1 SGHTA, CDR2 FQGNSA. The V and J ends lost 6 bases and 5 bases respectively, with 20 bases between them. There are 16 residues in the CDR3. The CDR3 sequence: CASRPPGAGGDNEQFF. The CDR3 DNA reads TGTGCCAGCAGACCTCCAGGGGCTGGTGGTGACAATGAGCAGTTCTTC.

This chain links TRBV19 with TRBJ2-3; 10 nucleotides line up with TRBD2. The CDR3 loop spans 18 amino acids. The germline gives CDR1 LNHDA, CDR2 SQIVND (reference sequence). Unmatched junction bases numbered 11, after V lost 5 bases and J lost 0 bases. CDR3 nucleotide sequence: TGTGCCAGTAGTCAAACTAGCGGGACTTTAACTAGCACAGATACGCAGTATTTT. It specifies CASSQTSGTLTSTDTQYF.